This T cell receptor (beta chain) comes out of a study of OX40 agonist ivuxolimab in advanced cancers. On the study more broadly: Enrolled patients in dose escalation had cancers that were hepatocellular carcinoma, melanoma, renal cell or head and neck cancer. Treatment received earlier with anti-PD-1, anti-PD-L1 or anti-CTLA-4 agents was allowed, and approximately 44% had some. Partial responses were recorded for three patients, including one with hepatocellular carcinoma and two with cutaneous melanoma.

In regard to this clone: No antigen is known for it.

Trimming removed 1 base at V and 6 bases at J, with 16 bases between. Germline V gene lookup returns CDR1 MNHEY and CDR2 SMNVEV (reference sequence). The CDR3 extends over 15 amino acids. Clones were sequenced by immunoSEQ multiplex PCR, and TCRdb holds only the in-frame ones, with some missing. The sample holds some 58,000 clones, approximately 83% seen once. Study-level findings and limits: The CD4+ and CD8+ T cells in the blood had expanded clonally by week 6 at 0.1 to 3.0 mg/kg.

This specimen was CD4+ or CD8+ T cells sorted from blood, taken in a trial of the OX40 agonist ivuxolimab. The clonotype originates from an adult with an advanced solid tumor such as melanoma, head and neck, liver or kidney cancer. V is TRBV27 and J is TRBJ2-7; possible D gene TRBD2, 5 bases. The DNA of the CDR3 is TGTGCCAGCAGTTTATACGGGGTCACGGTAGGCGAGCAGTACTTC. It encodes CASSLYGVTVGEQYF.